This TCR beta chain is drawn from a study of Ad26.COV2.S vaccination and SARS-CoV-2 variants. Study background: Dosing was one shot or two shots 56 days apart.

Profiled with immunoSEQ multiplex PCR; TCRdb holds only in-frame clones, not every one. The sample includes hundreds of thousands of clones, around nine tenths of them seen just once. Treatment denoted: 19 received Ad26.COV2.S at low or high dose, single or two shots; 5 received placebo; per-sample allocation not given. Collection of samples fell on day 63 after the first vaccine or placebo injection. Notes on this clone: The antigen is undetermined.

This CDR3 is 14 amino acids long. Looked up from germline, CDR1 is SGHRS and CDR2 is YFSETQ. V lost 3 bases to trimming and J lost 5 bases; unmatched junction nucleotides: 7. Findings and limits, study-wide: Total T cell responses, in the TCR breadth and depth analyses, may have been underestimated. It was reported that spike-specific CD8+ and CD4+ T cell responses were substantially broad after vaccination.

The specimen was peripheral blood, collected in a trial of Ad26.COV2.S vaccine versus placebo. This receptor was obtained from a person between 18 and 65 years old who received the Ad26.COV2.S COVID-19 vaccine or a placebo. The chain has TRBV5-1 and TRBJ2-7, with 8 bases matching TRBD1. The CDR3 spells CASSSRDRFDEQYF. Here the CDR3 DNA reads TGCGCCAGCAGCTCCCGGGACAGGTTCGACGAGCAGTACTTC.